One and the same sample provided the 14 T cell receptor beta chains below, sequenced in a study of blood T cell repertoires in COVID-19. The assay was immunoSEQ multiplex PCR, and TCRdb's table has in-frame clones only and misses some. Counted here are 350,000 to 400,000 clones, 70% to 90% occurring once; the ten biggest clones make up more than 0.85%. The specimen sequenced was PBMCs or T cells enriched from blood (not recorded which). These receptors were collected from a woman under 40 with acute COVID-19.

This clone was observed once. The chain uses TRBV27 and TRBJ1-5; D is possibly TRBD1 (5 bases). The V gene lost 3 bases and the J gene lost 5 bases, with 14 bases spanning the gap. Germline V gene sequence: CDR1 MNHEY, CDR2 SMNVEV (reference sequence). CDR3 length equals 15 residues. CDR3 in DNA: TGTGCCAGCAGTTTCAGGGCAGGCGGCCATCAGCCCCAGCATTTT. Amino acids: CASSFRAGGHQPQHF.

This clone is a singleton in its sample. The chain has TRBV5-6 and TRBJ1-2; D remains ambiguous. V shed 3 bases and J shed 6 bases, with 9 bases lying between them. The CDR3 is made up of 12 amino acids. Germline V gives CDR1 SGHDT, CDR2 YYEEEE. DNA of the CDR3: TGTGCCAGCAGCTACGGAGGGAATGGCTACACCTTC. This encodes CASSYGGNGYTF.

The genes are TRBV6-5 and TRBJ2-7; 9 bases fit TRBD1. The CDR3 has 14 amino acids. V was pared by 6 bases and J by 2 bases, with 5 bases of the junction left unmatched. The germline CDR1 and CDR2 sequences are MNHEY and SVGAGI. DNA of the CDR3: TGTGCCAGCAGGATGGACAGGGGAACCTACGAGCAGTACTTC. The encoded protein is CASRMDRGTYEQYF.

This chain links TRBV5-1 with TRBJ1-1; possibly TRBD1 for D (5 bases). The V end lost 4 bases, the J end lost 1 base, and 14 bases lay between the germline ends. The CDR3 totals 15 residues. CDR1 is SGHRS, CDR2 YFSETQ, per germline. The CDR3 DNA is TGCGCCAGCAGCCCGAAGAATACAGGGAACACTGAAGCTTTCTTT. Translated: CASSPKNTGNTEAFF.

In this sample, this clone turned up once. The chain carries TRBV29-1 and TRBJ2-7; tentatively, D is TRBD1 (6 bases). Germline V gene sequence: CDR1 SQVTM, CDR2 ANQGSEA. Deletions cut 6 bases from V and 2 bases from J, with 11 bases between. The CDR3 length is 12 residues. This CDR3 is CSVWDTPYEQYF. DNA for the CDR3: TGCAGCGTCTGGGACACTCCCTACGAGCAGTACTTC.

V usage is TRBV30 and J usage is TRBJ2-3, with 7 bases identical to TRBD1. Trimming at V came to 0 bases and at J to 4 bases, leaving 7 bases not matched to a gene. The germline CDR1 and CDR2 sequences are GTSNPN and SVGIG (reference sequence). The length of the CDR3 is 15 residues. The CDR3 loop is CAWSVIGGGPDTQYF. CDR3 bases: TGTGCCTGGAGTGTAATAGGGGGCGGCCCAGATACGCAGTATTTT.

CDR3 in DNA: TGCGCCAGCAGCCGTGGGACTCCGAAGGGTACGCAGTATTTT. Encoded protein: CASSRGTPKGTQYF. This rearrangement joins TRBV5-1 to TRBJ2-3; a possible D gene is TRBD2 (6 bases). V was cut by 4 bases and J by 8 bases, with 17 bases left in between. This CDR3 contains 14 residues. CDR1 is SGHRS and CDR2 is YFSETQ in the germline V gene.

The chain recombines TRBV3-1 (or the pseudogene TRBV3-2) with TRBJ2-5; tentative D call: TRBD2 (8 bases). CDR3 length: 15 amino acids. V was trimmed by 7 bases and J by 0 bases, leaving 15 bases between them. Germline V gene data show CDR1 as LGHDT and CDR2 as YNNKEL (reference sequence). CDR3 in amino acids: CASNRGGTDQETQYF. The CDR3 bases are TGTGCCAGCAATCGCGGGGGGACAGACCAAGAGACCCAGTACTTC.

The genes are TRBV12-5 and TRBJ2-7; weak D call: TRBD2 (6 bases). CDR1 is LGHNT, CDR2 FRNRAP, per germline. CDR3 length equals 13 residues. Trimming removed 0 bases at V and 12 bases at J, with 15 bases between. The CDR3 nucleotides read TGTGCTAGTGGTTTGGTACGGGGCGGGGTTGCGTACTTC. The encoded protein is CASGLVRGGVAYF. Full variable domain (outside the CDR3, taken from reference TRBV12-5 and TRBJ2-7): DARVTQTPRHKVTEMGQEVTMRCQPILGHNTVFWYRQTMMQGLELLAYFRNRAPLDDSGMPKDRFSAEMPDATLATLKIQPSEPRDSAVYFCASGLVRGGVAYFGPGTRLTVT.

The chain uses TRBV7-2 and TRBJ2-6; D remains unclear. Germline values: CDR1 SGHTA, CDR2 FQGNSA. The CDR3 contains 15 residues. V gave up 10 bases and J gave up 2 bases, with 15 bases separating them. The DNA for the CDR3 is TGTGCCACCCTATTACGGGTTGCTGGGGCCAACGTCCTGACTTTC. Translated, it gives CATLLRVAGANVLTF.

This clone appeared once. The chain recombines TRBV27 with TRBJ2-1, with TRBD1 identical over 8 bases. The germline CDR1 and CDR2 sequences are MNHEY and SMNVEV (reference sequence). The CDR3 has 18 amino acids. Unmatched junction bases numbered 9, after V lost 1 base and J lost 1 base. The CDR3 region has the DNA TGTGCCAGCAGTTTATTCTCTTGGGACAGGCGATCCTACAATGAGCAGTTCTTC. It yields the protein CASSLFSWDRRSYNEQFF.

This clone was found once. The CDR3 DNA reads TGTGCCAGTAGTATAGAGTCTAGCGGGGGGGCAACAGATACGCAGTATTTT. Protein sequence: CASSIESSGGATDTQYF. The chain recombines TRBV19 with TRBJ2-3; 12 bases line up with TRBD2. Germline V CDR1 and CDR2: LNHDA, SQIVND (reference sequence). This CDR3 has 17 residues. V shed 0 bases, J shed 3 bases, and the junction held 4 bases outside the gene matches.

The chain uses TRBV7-9 and TRBJ2-1; 8 bases fit TRBD2. The CDR3 sequence is 14 residues long. V gave up 4 bases and J gave up 3 bases; unmatched junction bases: 2. Germline V gene sequence: CDR1 SEHNR, CDR2 FQNEAQ (reference sequence). The CDR3 coding sequence is TGTGCCAGCAGCTCCGGGAGGGGCTACAATGAGCAGTTCTTC. It translates to CASSSGRGYNEQFF.

This clone was seen a handful of times. The chain recombines TRBV10-3 with TRBJ1-5, with 7 bases identical to TRBD1. V lost 3 bases and J lost 3; bases outside the gene matches: 11. The germline gives CDR1 ENHRY, CDR2 SYGVKD. The CDR3 covers 17 residues. Written as DNA, the CDR3 is TGTGCCATCAGTGACCCGACTACAGGGGTGAACAATCAGCCCCAGCATTTT. This translates into CAISDPTTGVNNQPQHF.